The clone carrying this TCR beta chain was found a few times. MiXCR, applied by TCRdb to the 5' RACE reads, yields one record per CDR3 protein. This sample has 200,000 to 250,000 distinct CDR3 sequences, with about 9.2% found just once. The data originate from a study of T-cell memory formation after mild COVID-19. About the research overall: There were largely donor-specific TCR clusters.

In germline, CDR1 is SGHAT, CDR2 FQNNGV. The CDR3 spans 12 residues. V shed 5 bases and J shed 8 bases, with 10 bases lying between them. Sequenced material: PBMCs or a T cell subset sorted from them (not recorded which). This TCR derives from a man between 18 and 29 years old who had mild COVID-19 (a few samples of this study predate the infection). Cell type and time point are not known. V is TRBV11-2 and J is TRBJ2-4; D gene unclear. Here the CDR3 reads CASSALMDIQYF. CDR3 DNA sequence: TGTGCCAGCAGCGCGCTTATGGACATTCAGTACTTC.